Shown below are 29 T cell receptor beta chains from a single sample sequenced in a study of blood T cell repertoires in COVID-19. The assay was immunoSEQ multiplex PCR, and TCRdb's table has in-frame clones only and misses some. The sample includes tens of thousands of clones, around 91% of them seen just once. The sample was peripheral blood. The receptors stem from a woman between 55 and 75 years old with COVID-19, enrolled during active disease.

The chain is built from TRBV27 and TRBJ2-7, with 11 bases matching TRBD2. Germline CDR1 MNHEY, CDR2 SMNVEV (reference sequence). This CDR3 is 15 amino acids long. V lost 7 bases to trimming and J lost 6 bases; unmatched junction nucleotides: 11. The CDR3, as DNA: TGTGCCAGCAAGAACCTAGCGGGGGGATTCGGCGAGCAGTACTTC. The encoded protein is CASKNLAGGFGEQYF.

The gene calls are TRBV2 and TRBJ1-1; the D is unclear. Trimming took off 4 bases at V and 4 bases at J, with 13 bases between the two ends. Germline CDR1 reads SNHLY; CDR2 reads FYNNEI. This CDR3 spans 14 amino acids. Written as DNA, the CDR3 is TGTGCCAGCAGTGCCCCCCAGGTGGGCACTGAAGCTTTCTTT. Protein sequence: CASSAPQVGTEAFF.

This chain links TRBV24-1 with TRBJ2-3, with 9 bases aligning to TRBD2. J gave up 0 bases and V 3 bases, and 3 bases lay outside the gene matches. The CDR3 spans 16 residues. From germline, CDR1 is KGHDR and CDR2 SFDVKD. The CDR3 spells CATSDQTSGSTDTQYF. CDR3 DNA sequence: TGTGCCACCAGTGATCAGACTAGCGGCAGCACAGATACGCAGTATTTT.

The chain is built from TRBV4-3 and TRBJ2-3; D is uncertain. Trimming stripped 1 base from V and 0 bases from J, with 5 bases between. Per germline, CDR1 LGHNA and CDR2 YSLEER. The CDR3 runs 14 residues. This chain's CDR3 is CASSQALSTDTQYF. The CDR3 nucleotides are TGCGCCAGCAGCCAAGCTCTAAGCACAGATACGCAGTATTTT.

This clone was counted a single time. The chain has TRBV11-3 and TRBJ1-1; D call uncertain. This CDR3 has 14 residues. Trimming pared 4 bases from V and 0 bases from J, leaving 9 bases between. Germline assignment: CDR1 SGHNT and CDR2 YENEEA. CDR3 coding DNA: TGTGCCAGCAGCTCGGAGATATTGAACACTGAAGCTTTCTTT. Protein product: CASSSEILNTEAFF.

This chain connects TRBV19 to TRBJ2-7, with 8 bases matching TRBD2. There are 12 residues in the CDR3. Germline V gene data show CDR1 as LNHDA and CDR2 as SQIVND (reference sequence). Unmatched junction bases numbered 1, after V lost 6 bases and J lost 3 bases. DNA of the CDR3: TGTGCCAGTAGCCGGGGGGGCTACGAGCAGTACTTC. Translated: CASSRGGYEQYF.

The chain uses TRBV15 and TRBJ1-1; D uncertain. V was pared by 0 bases and J by 11 bases, with 19 bases between. Germline CDR1 is LNHNV and CDR2 is YYDKDF (reference sequence). The CDR3 contains 15 residues. CDR3 loop: CATSRDLRGMLSAFF. As DNA, the CDR3 is TGTGCCACCAGCAGAGACCTAAGAGGGATGTTGTCGGCTTTCTTT.

This clone came up once. The chain has TRBV27 and TRBJ2-3, with D possibly TRBD1 on 5 matching bases. The V and J ends lost 6 bases and 5 bases respectively, with 21 bases between them. The CDR3 has 16 amino acids. Germline loops: CDR1 MNHEY, CDR2 SMNVEV (reference sequence). The CDR3: CASRGWGGLWRDTQYF. CDR3 DNA: TGTGCCAGCAGGGGGTGGGGCGGTCTGTGGCGAGATACGCAGTATTTT.

Only one count was recorded for this clone. The V gene is TRBV10-3, the J gene TRBJ2-5; 7 nucleotides agree with TRBD1. This CDR3 is built from 13 residues. Unmatched junction bases numbered 11, after V lost 11 bases and J lost 5 bases. Germline assignment: CDR1 ENHRY and CDR2 SYGVKD. The CDR3 is CAASRQGAETQYF. CDR3 bases: TGTGCCGCCTCTCGACAGGGTGCCGAGACCCAGTACTTC.

V and J are TRBV11-3 and TRBJ1-6, with a tentative D call TRBD1 (5 bases). The CDR3 covers 15 residues. The germline gives CDR1 SGHNT, CDR2 YENEEA. Trimming removed 1 base from V and 6 bases from J, with 10 bases in between. CDR3 DNA sequence: TGTGCCAGCAGCTTAGCATCGCAGGGTAATTCACCCCTCCACTTT. Protein product: CASSLASQGNSPLHF.

The chain recombines TRBV30 with TRBJ2-3; tentative D call: TRBD2 (6 bases). Trimming took off 2 bases at V and 2 bases at J, with 14 bases between the two ends. Germline V gene sequence: CDR1 GTSNPN, CDR2 SVGIG (reference sequence). CDR3 length: 15 amino acids. For the CDR3, the DNA is TGTGCCTGGAGTCGTCTAGCGACCTCCACAGATACGCAGTATTTT. Amino acids: CAWSRLATSTDTQYF.

The CDR3 region has the DNA TGTGCCAGCAGCTTAGCGGGAGGGTATGAGACCCAGTACTTC. Translating gives CASSLAGGYETQYF. The chain has TRBV7-2 and TRBJ2-5; 7 bases map to TRBD2. CDR1 SGHTA and CDR2 FQGNSA come from the germline V gene. The CDR3 length is 14 residues. Trimming took 0 bases from V and 5 from J; bases not matched to a gene: 3.

This clone was counted between two and nine times. The chain couples TRBV27 to TRBJ1-1; D is unresolved. CDR3 length: 14 amino acids. Germline V CDR1 and CDR2: MNHEY, SMNVEV (reference sequence). V was pared by 4 bases and J by 4 bases, with 13 bases between. CDR3 sequence: CASSYRPEGTEAFF. DNA of the CDR3: TGTGCCAGCAGTTACCGACCAGAGGGCACTGAAGCTTTCTTT.

The chain links TRBV7-9 to TRBJ1-2; D unclear. The CDR3 consists of 13 residues. The V end lost 0 bases, the J end lost 4 bases, and 6 bases lay between the germline ends. Germline V gene sequence: CDR1 SEHNR, CDR2 FQNEAQ (reference sequence). The CDR3 region is CASSLASGYGYTF. For the CDR3, the DNA is TGTGCCAGCAGCTTAGCGAGCGGCTATGGCTACACCTTC.

This sequence joins TRBV27 and TRBJ1-2; TRBD1 matches 10 bases. This CDR3 contains 15 residues. Germline-derived CDR1 and CDR2 are MNHEY and SMNVEV (reference sequence). Trimming took 5 bases from V and 8 from J; bases not matched to a gene: 11. DNA for the CDR3: TGTGCCAGCAGTCTAGGGGACAGGGGTTTGGGGGGCTACACCTTC. Translated: CASSLGDRGLGGYTF.

This chain connects TRBV9 to TRBJ2-1, with 7 positions matching TRBD2. This CDR3 comprises 15 residues. After removal of 0 bases from V and 3 bases from J, the junction contained 3 bases not matched to a gene. Germline-derived CDR1 and CDR2 are SGDLS and YYNGEE. In DNA form, the CDR3 reads TGTGCCAGCAGCGTAGGTCTAGCGGACTACAATGAGCAGTTCTTC. It specifies CASSVGLADYNEQFF.

This chain connects TRBV28 to TRBJ2-7; possibly TRBD1 for D (5 bases). Germline CDR1 is MDHEN and CDR2 is SYDVKM. V lost 6 bases to trimming and J lost 3 bases, with 18 bases between them. The CDR3 is made up of 15 amino acids. The CDR3 spells CASSQDGREVYEQYF. CDR3 DNA sequence: TGTGCCAGCAGCCAAGACGGCAGGGAAGTCTACGAGCAGTACTTC.

The chain couples TRBV6-5 to TRBJ1-5; D is undetermined. Germline CDR1 and CDR2: MNHEY and SVGAGI. The CDR3 has 14 amino acids. Between the trimmed V and J ends, which lost 4 bases and 5 bases, there was a span of 12 bases. CDR3 residues: CASSSRTRDQPQHF. CDR3 nucleotides: TGTGCCAGCAGTTCTCGGACTCGCGATCAGCCCCAGCATTTT.

The chain combines TRBV20-1 with TRBJ1-3; 8 nucleotides line up with TRBD1. Germline V CDR1 and CDR2: DFQATT, SNEGSKA (reference sequence). Trimming took 3 bases from V and 0 from J; bases not matched to a gene: 7. The CDR3 is 16 residues long. The CDR3 is CSASRDRRLSGNTIYF. The CDR3 DNA reads as TGCAGTGCTAGTCGGGACAGGCGACTCTCTGGAAACACCATATATTTT.

V is TRBV6-1 and J is TRBJ1-2, with a weak D call TRBD1 (5 bases). CDR1 and CDR2 from the germline V gene are MNHNS and SASEGT. The CDR3 covers 14 residues. V shed 0 bases and J shed 7 bases, with 12 bases lying between them. The CDR3: CASSEAGQGLGYTF. The CDR3 nucleotides are TGTGCCAGCAGTGAAGCCGGGCAGGGTCTTGGCTACACCTTC.

V is TRBV19 and J is TRBJ1-4; D may be TRBD1 (6 bases). The CDR3 spans 14 residues. V was shortened by 2 bases and J by 8 bases, with 12 bases between the two germline ends. Looked up from germline, CDR1 is LNHDA and CDR2 is SQIVND (reference sequence). CDR3 bases: TGTGCCAGTAGTATATTGGCAGGGGACGAAAAACTGTTTTTT. Amino acid sequence: CASSILAGDEKLFF.

V is TRBV9 and J is TRBJ2-1; a possible D gene is TRBD2 (6 bases). The germline CDR1 and CDR2 sequences are SGDLS and YYNGEE. The V end was cut by 0 bases, the J end by 5 bases, with 12 bases between. The CDR3 is made up of 15 amino acids. CDR3 amino acids: CASSVGGALNNEQFF. Written as DNA, the CDR3 is TGTGCCAGCAGCGTAGGCGGGGCCCTTAACAATGAGCAGTTCTTC.

V usage is TRBV6-6 and J usage is TRBJ2-7; weak D call: TRBD2 (5 bases). CDR3 size: 15 residues. V lost 6 bases, J lost 4 bases, and 19 bases lay in between. Per the germline V gene, CDR1 is MNHNY and CDR2 is SVGAGI (reference sequence). This chain's CDR3 is CASSRPTSPGYEQYF. In DNA, the CDR3 is TGTGCCAGCAGCCGACCTACCTCTCCGGGGTACGAGCAGTACTTC.

The rearrangement links TRBV3-1 (or the pseudogene TRBV3-2) to TRBJ2-1; 11 nucleotides agree with TRBD2. V dropped 3 bases and J dropped 8; count of bases not matched to a gene: 6. This CDR3 contains 15 residues. In germline, CDR1 is LGHDT, CDR2 YNNKEL (reference sequence). CDR3 DNA: TGTGCCAGCAGCCAGCGACTAGCGGGAAGCCATGAGCAGTTCTTC. Protein sequence: CASSQRLAGSHEQFF.

The chain combines TRBV3-1 (or the pseudogene TRBV3-2) with TRBJ2-7; 10 nucleotides align to TRBD1. The CDR3 has 18 amino acids. The V gene end was trimmed by 0 bases and the J gene end by 0 bases; junction bases not matched to a gene: 8. The germline V gene encodes CDR1 LGHDT and CDR2 YNNKEL (reference sequence). CDR3 sequence: CASSQEVPRTGGSYEQYF. CDR3 nucleotide sequence: TGTGCCAGCAGCCAAGAAGTTCCTAGGACAGGGGGCTCCTACGAGCAGTACTTC.

This clone was observed a single time. V usage is TRBV18 and J usage is TRBJ1-3; 7 bases align to TRBD1. Losses at the gene ends were 4 bases for V and 2 bases for J; bases not matched to a gene: 5. The CDR3 runs 15 residues. The germline CDR1 and CDR2 sequences are KGHSH and LQKENI. This CDR3 is CASSLQGETGNTIYF. The CDR3 DNA is TGTGCCAGCTCACTCCAGGGGGAAACTGGAAACACCATATATTTT.

V and J are TRBV6-2 or TRBV6-3 and TRBJ2-5; D is possibly TRBD2 (5 bases). The CDR3 has 16 residues. CDR1 and CDR2 from the germline V gene are MNHEY and SVGEGT. V was cut by 5 bases and J by 4 bases, with 20 bases left in between. CDR3: CASSRTLLGRTETQYF. The CDR3 nucleotides are TGTGCCAGCAGTCGAACCCTCCTAGGGAGAACAGAGACCCAGTACTTC.

V gene TRBV6-1 combines with J gene TRBJ2-7; tentatively, D is TRBD1 (5 bases). This CDR3 has 15 amino acids. V gave up 2 bases and J gave up 0 bases, with 11 bases separating them. CDR1 and CDR2 from the germline V gene are MNHNS and SASEGT. In nucleotides, the CDR3 is TGTGCCAGCAGTGAACCAGGGAAAAGCTCCTACGAGCAGTACTTC. This codes for CASSEPGKSSYEQYF.

V is TRBV4-3 and J is TRBJ1-2, with D maybe TRBD1 (5 bases). CDR3 length: 14 residues. CDR1 and CDR2 from the germline V gene are LGHNA and YSLEER. V lost 4 bases and J lost 0, with 9 bases in between. CDR3: CASSLQASNYGYTF. The CDR3 DNA reads TGCGCCAGCAGCCTACAGGCGTCTAACTATGGCTACACCTTC.